The sequence of this T cell receptor (beta chain) was determined in a study of Ad26.COV2.S vaccination and SARS-CoV-2 variants. Across the study: Donor was in the COV1001 Ad26.COV2.S trial arm.

Treatment meaning: roughly 19 received Ad26.COV2.S at low or high dose, single or two shots; roughly 5 received placebo; per-sample allocation not given. The investigators took samples on day 63 after the first vaccine or placebo injection. Sequencing was performed with immunoSEQ multiplex PCR; in TCRdb, only in-frame clones are kept and a portion is missing. The repertoire holds roughly 680,000 clones, with roughly nine tenths as singletons. CDR1 and CDR2 from the germline V gene are WSHSY and SAAADI. J was trimmed by 11 bases and V by 4 bases; bases with no gene match: 5. The CDR3 extends over 12 amino acids. This clone occurred a few times.

The sequencing here drew on peripheral blood, taken in a trial of Ad26.COV2.S vaccine versus placebo. The chain is built from TRBV10-2 and TRBJ2-1; TRBD2 agrees at 7 bases. The sequence came from a person between 18 and 59 years old who received the Ad26.COV2.S COVID-19 vaccine or a placebo. CDR3 sequence: CASSGDYSQQFF. Here the CDR3 DNA reads TGCGCCAGCAGTGGGGACTATTCGCAGCAGTTCTTC.